This TCR beta chain is from a study of blood T cell repertoires in COVID-19. Study background: Nucleic acid was either cDNA or gDNA, and it came from T cells, B-cell-depleted T cells, or PBMCs.

The V end lost 2 bases, the J end lost 0 bases, and 10 bases lay between the germline ends. The CDR3 spans 16 residues. Germline CDR1 MDHEN, CDR2 SYDVKM. Authors' analysis steps: The assay estimated nucleated cells by amplifying reference gene primers. Generated by immunoSEQ multiplex PCR, the TCRdb table keeps only in-frame clones and is missing some. The V and J calls and clone size were taken over from that table, and D and trimming were inferred from the DNA. The table shows 210,000 or so clones, with about 92% occurring only once. V and J are TRBV28 and TRBJ2-2; possible D gene TRBD2, 5 bases. This receptor was obtained from a man aged 30-40 years with acute or convalescent COVID-19. Sequencing input: peripheral blood. The CDR3 DNA reads TGTGCCAGCAGTTTAAGTGGGAGTGCGAACACCGGGGAGCTGTTTTTT. Residues: CASSLSGSANTGELFF.